This T cell receptor beta chain was captured in a study of STAT5B mutations in CD4+ large granular lymphocyte leukemia. Sequencing was at survey level. Clones were read by immunoSEQ multiplex PCR, and TCRdb kept only the in-frame ones, dropping some. The repertoire includes fewer than 30,000 clones, more than 60% of them detected once, and roughly 0.98% sits in the top ten. V lost 6 bases and J 4 bases, leaving 15 bases between the germline ends. The CDR3 is 15 amino acids. Germline CDR1 and CDR2: SGHAT and FQNNGV. The clonotype was recovered from a human donor in good health. Source material: CD4+ T cells from blood buffy coats. The V gene is TRBV11-2, the J gene TRBJ1-4, with D possibly being TRBD1 (6 bases). The CDR3 loop reads CASRQGGLVNEKLFF. DNA of the CDR3: TGTGCCAGCAGACAGGGAGGCTTAGTTAATGAAAAACTGTTTTTT.